These 24 T cell receptor beta chains originate from one sample sequenced in a study of beta chain features in type 1 diabetes. Sequencing targeted expressed TCRB transcripts, as all isolated RNA had been reverse transcribed. Repertoires were generated with immunoSEQ multiplex PCR, while TCRdb's copy carries only in-frame clones and drops some. The sample contains roughly 610,000 clones, around 15% of which appear only once. The sequenced sample was naive CD4+ T cells from blood. The receptor source for this set is a man between 18 and 35 years old in good health.

The chain is built from TRBV25-1 and TRBJ2-7; 7 nucleotides align to TRBD2. The CDR3 extends over 14 amino acids. CDR1 is MGHDK and CDR2 is SYGVNS in the germline V gene. V gave up 10 bases and J gave up 5 bases; unmatched junction bases: 14. CDR3 protein: CATWKGGRIDEQYF. The DNA of the CDR3 is TGTGCCACCTGGAAGGGAGGGAGGATCGACGAGCAGTACTTC.

This clone was seen only a few times. CDR3 residues: CASSPPEGSSGNTIYF. CDR3 bases: TGTGCCAGCTCACCACCGGAGGGGAGCTCTGGAAACACCATATATTTT. V gene TRBV18 combines with J gene TRBJ1-3, with D maybe TRBD1 (5 bases). The V and J ends lost 0 bases and 0 bases respectively, with 9 bases between them. Germline CDR1 reads KGHSH; CDR2 reads LQKENI. The CDR3 runs to 16 residues.

This clone was picked up a small number of times. The CDR3 DNA reads as TGTGCCAGCAATACAGCTGGGGCGGGAGGTCGAGAGACCCAGTACTTC. Translated, it gives CASNTAGAGGRETQYF. The V call is TRBV28, the J call TRBJ2-5; 8 bases agree with TRBD2. The CDR3 extends over 16 amino acids. Germline V lookup: CDR1 MDHEN, CDR2 SYDVKM. V lost 7 bases to trimming and J lost 4 bases; unmatched junction nucleotides: 14.

This clone was recorded a few times. The chain links TRBV4-3 to TRBJ1-1; D not certain. V lost 1 base to trimming and J lost 3 bases, with 6 bases between them. The CDR3 covers 13 residues. Germline-derived CDR1 and CDR2 are LGHNA and YSLEER. CDR3 sequence (DNA): TGCGCCAGCAGCCAAGCACGGGACACTGAAGCTTTCTTT. Encoded protein: CASSQARDTEAFF.

The rearrangement links TRBV5-6 to TRBJ2-1, with D uncertain. Trimming pared 2 bases from V and 1 base from J, leaving 4 bases between. The CDR3 has 13 amino acids. Germline V gene lookup returns CDR1 SGHDT and CDR2 YYEEEE. CDR3 nucleotides: TGTGCCAGCAGCTTATGGTCCTACAATGAGCAGTTCTTC. Its protein is CASSLWSYNEQFF. Full variable domain (rest looked up from reference TRBV5-6 and TRBJ2-1): DAGVTQSPTHLIKTRGQQVTLRCSPKSGHDTVSWYQQALGQGPQFIFQYYEEEERQRGNFPDRFSGHQFPNYSSELNVNALLLGDSALYLCASSLWSYNEQFFGPGTRLTVL.

The rearrangement joins TRBV30 to TRBJ1-1; a possible D gene is TRBD1 (6 bases). V lost 4 bases and J lost 11, with 17 bases in between. CDR1 is GTSNPN, CDR2 SVGIG, per germline (reference sequence). The CDR3 is 12 residues long. CDR3 in amino acids: CAWKPRHQGAFF. CDR3 coding DNA: TGTGCCTGGAAACCCCGCCACCAGGGGGCTTTCTTT.

This clone was seen only a few times. The chain combines TRBV4-2 with TRBJ2-3; TRBD2 agrees at 13 bases. CDR1 and CDR2 from the germline V gene are LGHNA and YNFKEQ. The CDR3 contains 17 residues. V was clipped by 4 bases and J by 3 bases; unmatched bases: 7. The CDR3 protein is CASSLRTSGSSTDTQYF. The DNA for the CDR3 is TGTGCCAGCAGCCTGAGGACTAGCGGGAGTAGTACAGATACGCAGTATTTT.

This clone was observed a few times. The same CDR3 can be traced to other DNA sequences in this sample. The gene calls are TRBV5-1 and TRBJ2-7; no clear D gene. V lost 0 bases to trimming and J lost 6 bases, with 4 bases between them. The CDR3 runs 11 residues. Looked up from germline, CDR1 is SGHRS and CDR2 is YFSETQ. The CDR3 region is CASSLDSEQYF. The CDR3 nucleotides are TGCGCCAGCAGCTTGGATAGCGAGCAGTACTTC.

This clone showed up just a few times. The chain carries TRBV9 and TRBJ2-4; D uncertain. With 4 bases removed from V and 6 bases from J, the gap between germline ends came to 11 bases. The CDR3 totals 13 residues. Germline assignment: CDR1 SGDLS and CDR2 YYNGEE. The DNA of the CDR3 is TGTGCCAGCAGCTTAGACATCCTAAACATTCAGTACTTC. As protein: CASSLDILNIQYF.

This clone was recorded a few times. The chain carries TRBV7-6 and TRBJ2-3, with TRBD1 matching over 7 bases. CDR1 SGHVS and CDR2 FNYEAQ come from the germline V gene. Trimming cost V 3 bases and J 0 bases; bases outside gene matches: 9. The CDR3 consists of 17 residues. CDR3 in DNA: TGTGCCAGCAGCTTTCTTAATCCGACAGGGAGCACAGATACGCAGTATTTT. Residues: CASSFLNPTGSTDTQYF.

This clone was seen only a few times. The J gene is TRBJ2-5, the V gene TRBV25-1; perhaps TRBD1 as D (6 bases). The CDR3 runs to 15 residues. CDR1 MGHDK and CDR2 SYGVNS come from the germline V gene. V was pared by 4 bases and J by 5 bases, with 17 bases between. In DNA, the CDR3 is TGTGCCAGCAGTGTCCGACAGGTCCGGAGGGAGACCCAGTACTTC. It translates to CASSVRQVRRETQYF.

The chain combines TRBV4-1 with TRBJ2-7; D is tentatively TRBD1 or TRBD2 (5 bases each). CDR1 MGHRA and CDR2 YSYEKL come from the germline V gene. Trimming left V 1 base short and J 2 bases short, with 12 bases between. This CDR3 has 15 residues. In DNA, the CDR3 is TGCGCCAGCAGCCAAGCGAGGGGATCAGCCTACGAGCAGTACTTC. It encodes CASSQARGSAYEQYF.

The CDR3 is CAISETGETQYF. DNA for the CDR3: TGTGCCATCAGTGAGACAGGGGAGACCCAGTACTTC. V and J are TRBV10-3 and TRBJ2-5, with a weak D call TRBD1 (6 bases). V gave up 2 bases and J gave up 5 bases, with 6 bases separating them. The CDR3 length is 12 residues. CDR1 is ENHRY and CDR2 is SYGVKD in the germline V gene.

This clone was seen a handful of times. The genes are TRBV18 and TRBJ2-2; 10 bases are shared with TRBD2. Germline assignment: CDR1 KGHSH and CDR2 LQKENI. The CDR3 is 17 amino acids. Trimming took 3 bases from V and 2 from J; bases not matched to a gene: 6. CDR3: CASSPQLAGPNTGELFF. The CDR3 DNA reads as TGTGCCAGCTCACCCCAACTAGCGGGACCAAACACCGGGGAGCTGTTTTTT.

J is TRBJ2-3 and V is TRBV19, with 8 bases fitting TRBD1. Germline V gene data show CDR1 as LNHDA and CDR2 as SQIVND (reference sequence). V was pared by 6 bases and J by 0 bases, with 5 bases of the junction left unmatched. The CDR3 has 15 amino acids. CDR3 nucleotides: TGTGCCAGTAGACGACGGACAGGGAGCACAGATACGCAGTATTTT. As protein: CASRRRTGSTDTQYF.

This clone has just a few counts. This rearrangement joins TRBV28 to TRBJ2-7; D call uncertain. This CDR3 has 13 residues. Germline values: CDR1 MDHEN, CDR2 SYDVKM. V was shortened by 7 bases and J by 4 bases, with 14 bases between the two germline ends. CDR3 coding DNA: TGTGCCAGCATCGGGTGGCAGACATACGAGCAGTACTTC. The encoded protein is CASIGWQTYEQYF.

The CDR3 DNA follows: TGTGCCAGCAGCCTCGACCGGGACCGAATCTACGAGCAGTACTTC. This translates into CASSLDRDRIYEQYF. The chain employs TRBV7-9 and TRBJ2-7; the D gene could be TRBD1 or TRBD2 (5 bases each). Trimming left V 5 bases short and J 3 bases short, with 17 bases between. In germline, CDR1 is SEHNR, CDR2 FQNEAQ (reference sequence). There are 15 residues in the CDR3. Full variable domain (remainder filled in from reference TRBV7-9 and TRBJ2-7): DTGVSQNPRHKITKRGQNVTFRCDPISEHNRLYWYRQTLGQGPEFLTYFQNEAQLEKSRLLSDRFSAERPKGSFSTLEIQRTEQGDSAMYLCASSLDRDRIYEQYFGPGTRLTVT.

The V gene is TRBV4-2, the J gene TRBJ2-1; D possibly corresponds to TRBD1 (6 bases). Trimming cost V 1 base and J 2 bases, with 12 bases left between them. From germline, CDR1 is LGHNA and CDR2 YNFKEQ. This CDR3 contains 16 residues. The DNA of the CDR3 is TGTGCCAGCAGCCAAGTAGCACAGGGACCCTACAATGAGCAGTTCTTC. Translated: CASSQVAQGPYNEQFF.

This clone occurred a few times. The rearrangement uses TRBV29-1 and TRBJ2-3; maybe TRBD2 (5 bases). V was clipped by 7 bases and J by 0 bases, with 14 bases between them. The CDR3 sequence is 14 residues long. CDR1 is SQVTM, CDR2 ANQGSEA, per germline. The CDR3 nucleotides are TGCAGCGCCAAGCGGTCCCTTAGCACAGATACGCAGTATTTT. Residues: CSAKRSLSTDTQYF.

Only a few counts were recorded for this clone. The chain is built from TRBV2 and TRBJ2-2, with TRBD1 identical over 9 bases. The V gene end was trimmed by 4 bases and the J gene end by 5 bases; junction bases not matched to a gene: 2. The germline V gene encodes CDR1 SNHLY and CDR2 FYNNEI. The CDR3 totals 14 residues. The chain's CDR3 is CASSGDRATGELFF. Here the CDR3 DNA reads TGTGCCAGCAGTGGGGACAGGGCTACCGGGGAGCTGTTTTTT.

The rearrangement links TRBV5-6 to TRBJ2-5, with D perhaps TRBD1 or TRBD2 (5 bases each). Germline V gene sequence: CDR1 SGHDT, CDR2 YYEEEE. V was shortened by 0 bases and J by 7 bases, with 10 bases between the two germline ends. The CDR3 has 13 residues. The CDR3 reads CASSLVGERTQYF. The CDR3 DNA sequence: TGTGCCAGCAGCTTGGTGGGGGAACGGACCCAGTACTTC.

The chain is built from TRBV4-1 and TRBJ2-4, with D hard to call. The CDR3 spans 16 residues. V was cut by 0 bases and J by 0 bases, with 9 bases left in between. The germline V gene encodes CDR1 MGHRA and CDR2 YSYEKL. CDR3 coding DNA: TGCGCCAGCAGCCAAGAAGTCGCACTAGCCAAAAACATTCAGTACTTC. Translated: CASSQEVALAKNIQYF.

In its sample, this clone was seen a few times. This chain links TRBV5-1 with TRBJ2-1; tentatively, D is TRBD1 (6 bases). V shed 7 bases and J shed 3 bases, with 17 bases lying between them. The CDR3 is made up of 15 amino acids. Germline CDR1 is SGHRS and CDR2 is YFSETQ. The CDR3 region has the DNA TGCGCCAGCGTGCTTGGGGGCCAGAGCTACAATGAGCAGTTCTTC. Its translation: CASVLGGQSYNEQFF.

The chain has TRBV27 and TRBJ1-1; D remains unclear. From germline, CDR1 is MNHEY and CDR2 SMNVEV (reference sequence). The CDR3 totals 13 residues. Trimming cost V 2 bases and J 6 bases, with 10 bases left between them. The DNA for the CDR3 is TGTGCCAGCAGTTTAGGTGTATCCTCTGAAGCTTTCTTT. It is translated as CASSLGVSSEAFF.